The 3 T cell receptor beta chains listed next were all sequenced from one sample in a study of blood T cell repertoires in COVID-19. The method was immunoSEQ multiplex PCR; TCRdb's version includes in-frame clones alone and lacks a portion of them. The sample contains 150,000 or so clones, roughly 87% of which appear only once. Sequenced sample: peripheral blood. The receptors were sampled from a woman between 50 and 59 years old with acute or convalescent COVID-19.

This clone was seen a single time. This rearrangement joins TRBV2 to TRBJ2-4; D is undetermined. Germline values: CDR1 SNHLY, CDR2 FYNNEI. With 8 bases removed from V and 0 bases from J, the gap between germline ends came to 14 bases. CDR3 size: 15 residues. The CDR3 DNA reads as TGTGCCAGCTCGACGGCCACTATAGCCAAAAACATTCAGTACTTC. It specifies CASSTATIAKNIQYF.

This clone was picked up a small number of times. The rearrangement uses TRBV28 and TRBJ1-2; maybe TRBD1 (5 bases). The CDR3 is made up of 13 amino acids. The germline CDR1 and CDR2 sequences are MDHEN and SYDVKM. Trimming took off 6 bases at V and 8 bases at J, with 16 bases between the two ends. The CDR3 bases are TGTGCCAGCAGGCCCGACCGACAGACCGGCTACACCTTC. Its translation: CASRPDRQTGYTF.

The CDR3 DNA sequence: TGCGCCAGCAGTGAGTTCGTGACTAGCGACCAAGAGACCCAGTACTTC. This sequence encodes CASSEFVTSDQETQYF. J is TRBJ2-5 and V is TRBV10-2, with 8 positions matching TRBD2. Trimming removed 1 base from V and 0 bases from J; junction bases left unmatched: 4. Germline lookup yields CDR1 WSHSY and CDR2 SAAADI. The length of the CDR3 is 16 residues.